A single T cell receptor (beta chain) is shown here with its context. The antigen is not known. The data were obtained in a study of T cells after posttransplantation cyclophosphamide. On the day of bone marrow donation, the related graft donor provided peripheral blood. Method: immunoSEQ multiplex PCR; TCRdb's copy keeps in-frame clones and lacks some. The sample consists of roughly 70,000 clones, just under 95% of them appearing once. The CDR3 is 15 residues long. V was clipped by 0 bases and J by 3 bases, with 9 bases between them. Germline V gene lookup returns CDR1 SGHTA and CDR2 FQGNSA. Study-wide points: Skin or GI-infiltrating T cells shared few TRB sequences with blood. Recipient CMV seropositivity and CMV reactivation strongly tracked TRB clonality.

Sequencing was performed on PBMCs. The chain carries TRBV7-2 and TRBJ1-5; D possibly corresponds to TRBD1 (6 bases). The receptor comes from a woman in her twenties or thirties in good health and a related stem cell transplant donor. This chain's CDR3 is CASSLAGGLNQPQHF. The DNA of the CDR3 is TGTGCCAGCAGCTTAGCGGGGGGCCTCAATCAGCCCCAGCATTTT.